The T cell receptor (beta chain) under discussion was sequenced for a study of graft-versus-host responses after intestinal transplantation. Across the whole study: Every transplant recipient was induced with anti-thymocyte globulin, then maintained on tacrolimus and steroids for about 3 years.

V lost 3 bases and J 6 bases, leaving 8 bases between the germline ends. CDR1 is LNHDA, CDR2 SQIVND, per germline (reference sequence). The CDR3 runs to 13 residues. Whole-study results and caveats: Peak circulating GvH clone levels tracked with early post-transplant HvG declines. Analysis identified GvH clones in recipient marrow, with some appearing first in ileum or blood.

Here immunoSEQ multiplex PCR was the method, and the copy in TCRdb shows in-frame clones only, minus some. The sample holds tens of thousands of clones, roughly 93% seen once. On this clone itself: Its antigen is undetermined.

The chain uses TRBV19 and TRBJ2-2; D not certain. The origin of this receptor is a human patient who received an intestinal transplant, so some T cells may come from the graft donor. Sequenced material: PBMCs, taken around 790 days after a first intestinal transplant, on the day of a second. The CDR3 region has the DNA TGTGCCAGTAGTATTTGGTTAGCCGGGGAGCTGTTTTTT. Translating gives CASSIWLAGELFF.